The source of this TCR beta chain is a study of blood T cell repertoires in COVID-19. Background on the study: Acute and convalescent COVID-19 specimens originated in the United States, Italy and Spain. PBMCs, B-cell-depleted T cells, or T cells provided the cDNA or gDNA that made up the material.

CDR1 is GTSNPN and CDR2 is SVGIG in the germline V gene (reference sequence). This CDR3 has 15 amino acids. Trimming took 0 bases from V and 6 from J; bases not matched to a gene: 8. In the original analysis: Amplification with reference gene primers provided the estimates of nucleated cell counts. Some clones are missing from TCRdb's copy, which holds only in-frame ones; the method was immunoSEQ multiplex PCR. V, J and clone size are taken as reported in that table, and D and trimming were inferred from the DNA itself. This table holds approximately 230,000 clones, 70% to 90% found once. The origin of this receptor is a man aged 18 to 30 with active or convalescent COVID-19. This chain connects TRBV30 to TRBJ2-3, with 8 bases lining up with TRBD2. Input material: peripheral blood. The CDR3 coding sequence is TGTGCCTGGAGTGTAAGTCAGCGGGGGACGGATACGCAGTATTTT. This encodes CAWSVSQRGTDTQYF.